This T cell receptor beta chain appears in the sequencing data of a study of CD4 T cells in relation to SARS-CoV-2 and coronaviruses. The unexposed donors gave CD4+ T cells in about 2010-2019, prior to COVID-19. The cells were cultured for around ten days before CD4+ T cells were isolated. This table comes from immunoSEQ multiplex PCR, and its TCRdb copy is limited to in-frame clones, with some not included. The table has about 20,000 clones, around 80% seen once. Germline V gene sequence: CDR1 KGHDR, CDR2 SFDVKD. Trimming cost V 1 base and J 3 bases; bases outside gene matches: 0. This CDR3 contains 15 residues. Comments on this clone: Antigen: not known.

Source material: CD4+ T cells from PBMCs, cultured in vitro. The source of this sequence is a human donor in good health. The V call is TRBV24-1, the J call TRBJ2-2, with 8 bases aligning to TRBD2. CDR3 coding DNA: TGTGCCACCAGTGATTTAGCGGGAGACACCGGGGAGCTGTTTTTT. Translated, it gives CATSDLAGDTGELFF.